The sequence of this T cell receptor beta chain was determined in a study of CD8+CD57+ T cells in acquired aplastic anemia. Of note for this clonotype: Its antigen is still unknown.

Germline CDR1 is KGHDR and CDR2 is SFDVKD. The CDR3 is 15 residues long. Trimming removed 5 bases at V and 0 bases at J, with 9 bases between. TCR beta VDJ combinations and CDR3 sequences were profiled from genomic DNA. MiXCR, run by TCRdb on the reads, gives a single entry per CDR3 protein. The sample comprises 120,000 or so distinct CDR3 sequences, less than 50% of which are singletons, and over 2% rests with the top ten. Study-wide points: Researchers report that twenty-nine CD8+ CDR3 sequences appeared in both patients and controls. Between patients and controls, CD8+ Simpson's diversity did not vary significantly.

Those patients picked for sequencing had displayed CD8+CD57+ cell expansion on flow cytometry. Each of the patients presented with severe acquired aplastic anemia. Therapy had not been given to patients before blood sampling. The chain links TRBV24-1 to TRBJ2-2; weak D call: TRBD1 (5 bases). The clonotype was recovered from a human donor with aplastic anemia. Input material: sorted CD4+, CD8+, or CD8+CD57+ T cells (not recorded which) from PBMCs. As DNA, the CDR3 is TGTGCCACCAGTGGGACAACCCCGAACACCGGGGAGCTGTTTTTT. Translating gives CATSGTTPNTGELFF.